The source of this T cell receptor beta chain is a study of T cells after yellow fever vaccination. It was through 5'RACE template switching that TCR cDNA was made, with a universal primer site and UMIs added. TCRdb fed the 5' RACE reads into MiXCR, producing one record per CDR3 protein. The sample shows approximately 180,000 distinct CDR3 sequences, 5.5% to 8% of them seen only once. In its sample, this clonotype was seen many times. Its cognate antigen is unknown. CDR1 is SGHRS and CDR2 is YFSETQ in the germline V gene. The V gene lost 0 bases and the J gene lost 0 bases, with 13 bases spanning the gap. The CDR3 spans 17 residues. The study's findings and limits: Faster peaking, at day 5 versus 15, marked a secondary response that was weaker.

The clonotype comes from a man aged 18-30 years who received the YFV17D yellow fever vaccine. The sequenced sample was CD4+ T cells sorted from PBMCs, obtained on the day of the first yellow fever vaccination. The chain has TRBV5-1 and TRBJ2-4; D might be TRBD1 (6 bases). The CDR3 region is CASSLDRGGTAKNIQYF. The CDR3 nucleotides read TGCGCCAGCAGCTTGGATCGAGGGGGTACAGCCAAAAACATTCAGTACTTC.